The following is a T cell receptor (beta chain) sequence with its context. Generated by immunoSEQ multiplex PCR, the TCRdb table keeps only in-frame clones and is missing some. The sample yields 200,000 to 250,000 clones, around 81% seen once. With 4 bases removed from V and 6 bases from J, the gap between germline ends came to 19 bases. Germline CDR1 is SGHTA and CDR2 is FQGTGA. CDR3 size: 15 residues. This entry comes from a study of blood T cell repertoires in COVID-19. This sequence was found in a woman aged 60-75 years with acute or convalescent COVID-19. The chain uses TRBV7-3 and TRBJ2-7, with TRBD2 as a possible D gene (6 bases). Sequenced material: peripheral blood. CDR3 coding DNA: TGTGCCAGCAGCTCAACGGGACTGGGTTCCGGCGAGCAGTACTTC. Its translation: CASSSTGLGSGEQYF.